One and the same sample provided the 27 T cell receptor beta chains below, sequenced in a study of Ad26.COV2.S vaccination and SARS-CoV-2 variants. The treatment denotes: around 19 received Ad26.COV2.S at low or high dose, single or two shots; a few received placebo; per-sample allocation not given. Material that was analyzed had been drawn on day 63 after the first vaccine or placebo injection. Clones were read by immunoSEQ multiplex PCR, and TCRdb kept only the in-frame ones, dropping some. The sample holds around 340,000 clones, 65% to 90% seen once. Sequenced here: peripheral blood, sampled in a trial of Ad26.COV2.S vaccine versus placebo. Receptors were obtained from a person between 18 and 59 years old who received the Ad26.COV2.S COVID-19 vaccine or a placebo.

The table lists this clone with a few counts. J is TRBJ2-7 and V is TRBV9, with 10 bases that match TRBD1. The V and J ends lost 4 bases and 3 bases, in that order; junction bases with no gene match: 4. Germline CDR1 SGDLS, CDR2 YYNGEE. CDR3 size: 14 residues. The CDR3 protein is CASSPGQGDYEQYF. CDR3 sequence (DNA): TGTGCCAGCAGCCCCGGACAGGGGGACTACGAGCAGTACTTC.

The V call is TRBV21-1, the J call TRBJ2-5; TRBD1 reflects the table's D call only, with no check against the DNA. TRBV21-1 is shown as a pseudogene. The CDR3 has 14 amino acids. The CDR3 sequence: CASSPDRVRETQYF. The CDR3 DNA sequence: TGTGCCAGCAGCCCGGACAGGGTCAGAGAGACCCAGTACTTC.

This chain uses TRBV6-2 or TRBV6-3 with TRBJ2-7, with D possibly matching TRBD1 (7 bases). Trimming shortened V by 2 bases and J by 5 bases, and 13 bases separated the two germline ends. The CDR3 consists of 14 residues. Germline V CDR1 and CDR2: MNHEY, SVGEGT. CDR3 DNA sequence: TGTGCCAGCAGTTACGCAGGGGGGTGGAACGAGCAGTACTTC. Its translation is CASSYAGGWNEQYF.

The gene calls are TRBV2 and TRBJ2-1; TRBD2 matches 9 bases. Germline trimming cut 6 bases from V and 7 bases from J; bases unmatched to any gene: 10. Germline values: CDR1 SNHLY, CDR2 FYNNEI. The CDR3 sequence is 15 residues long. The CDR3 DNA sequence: TGTGCCAGCAGGGATAGCGGGAGTTTGGGGAATGAGCAGTTCTTC. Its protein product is CASRDSGSLGNEQFF.

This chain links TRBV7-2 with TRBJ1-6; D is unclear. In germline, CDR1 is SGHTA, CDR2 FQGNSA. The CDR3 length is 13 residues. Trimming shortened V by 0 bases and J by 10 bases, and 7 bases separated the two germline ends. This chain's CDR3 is CASSLASGSPLHF. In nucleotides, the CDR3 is TGTGCCAGCAGCTTAGCTTCGGGGTCACCCCTCCACTTT.

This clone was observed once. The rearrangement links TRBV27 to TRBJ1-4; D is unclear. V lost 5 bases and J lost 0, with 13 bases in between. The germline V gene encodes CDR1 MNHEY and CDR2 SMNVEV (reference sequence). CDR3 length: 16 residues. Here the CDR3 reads CASSPVPPATNEKLFF. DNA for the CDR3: TGTGCCAGCAGTCCAGTCCCCCCGGCAACTAATGAAAAACTGTTTTTT. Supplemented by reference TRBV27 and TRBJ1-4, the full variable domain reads EAQVTQNPRYLITVTGKKLTVTCSQNMNHEYMSWYRQDPGLGLRQIYYSMNVEVTDKGDVPEGYKVSRKEKRNFPLILESPSPNQTSLYFCASSPVPPATNEKLFFGSGTQLSVL.

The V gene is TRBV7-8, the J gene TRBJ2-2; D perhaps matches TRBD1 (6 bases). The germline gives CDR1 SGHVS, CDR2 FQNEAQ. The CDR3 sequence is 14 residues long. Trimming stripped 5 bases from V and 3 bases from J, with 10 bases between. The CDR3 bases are TGTGCCAGCAGCACACGACAGGACACCGGGGAGCTGTTTTTT. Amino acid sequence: CASSTRQDTGELFF.

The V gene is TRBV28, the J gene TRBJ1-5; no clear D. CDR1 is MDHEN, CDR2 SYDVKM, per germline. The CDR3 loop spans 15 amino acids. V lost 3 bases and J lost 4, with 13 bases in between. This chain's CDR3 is CASSFREGRNQPQHF. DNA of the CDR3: TGTGCCAGCAGTTTCCGGGAAGGACGTAATCAGCCCCAGCATTTT. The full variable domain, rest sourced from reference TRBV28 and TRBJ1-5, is DVKVTQSSRYLVKRTGEKVFLECVQDMDHENMFWYRQDPGLGLRLIYFSYDVKMKEKGDIPEGYSVSREKKERFSLILESASTNQTSMYLCASSFREGRNQPQHFGDGTRLSIL.

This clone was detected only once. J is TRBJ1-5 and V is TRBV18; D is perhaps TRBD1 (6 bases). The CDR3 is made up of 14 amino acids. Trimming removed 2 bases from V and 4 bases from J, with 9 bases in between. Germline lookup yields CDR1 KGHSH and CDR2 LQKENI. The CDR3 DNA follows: TGTGCCAGCTCACCAGACAGGAGGAATCAGCCCCAGCATTTT. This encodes CASSPDRRNQPQHF.

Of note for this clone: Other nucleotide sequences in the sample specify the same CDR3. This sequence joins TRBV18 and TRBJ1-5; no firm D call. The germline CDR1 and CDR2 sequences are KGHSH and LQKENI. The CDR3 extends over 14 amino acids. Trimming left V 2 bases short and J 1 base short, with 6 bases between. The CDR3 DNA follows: TGTGCCAGCTCACCAGGGCAGAGCAATCAGCCCCAGCATTTT. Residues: CASSPGQSNQPQHF. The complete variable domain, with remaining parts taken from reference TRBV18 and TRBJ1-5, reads NAGVMQNPRHLVRRRGQEARLRCSPMKGHSHVYWYRQLPEEGLKFMVYLQKENIIDESGMPKERFSAEFPKEGPSILRIQQVVRGDSAAYFCASSPGQSNQPQHFGDGTRLSIL.

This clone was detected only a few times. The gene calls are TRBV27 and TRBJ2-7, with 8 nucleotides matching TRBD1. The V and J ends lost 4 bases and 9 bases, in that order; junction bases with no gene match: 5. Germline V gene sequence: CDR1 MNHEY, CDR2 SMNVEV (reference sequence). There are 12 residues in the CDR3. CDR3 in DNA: TGTGCCAGCAGTTCGACAGGGGTGGGGCAGTACTTC. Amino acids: CASSSTGVGQYF.

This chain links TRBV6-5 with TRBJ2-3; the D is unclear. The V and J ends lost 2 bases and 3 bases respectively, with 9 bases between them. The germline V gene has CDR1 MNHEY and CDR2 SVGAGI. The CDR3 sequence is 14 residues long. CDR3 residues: CASSYDQWTDTQYF. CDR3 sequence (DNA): TGTGCCAGCAGTTACGACCAGTGGACAGATACGCAGTATTTT.

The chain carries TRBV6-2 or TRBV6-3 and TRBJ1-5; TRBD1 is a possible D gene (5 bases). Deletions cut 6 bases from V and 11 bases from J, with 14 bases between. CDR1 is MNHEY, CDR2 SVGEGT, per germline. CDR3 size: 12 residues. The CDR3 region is CASSPQDSAQHF. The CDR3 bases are TGTGCCAGCAGCCCACAGGATTCAGCCCAGCATTTT.

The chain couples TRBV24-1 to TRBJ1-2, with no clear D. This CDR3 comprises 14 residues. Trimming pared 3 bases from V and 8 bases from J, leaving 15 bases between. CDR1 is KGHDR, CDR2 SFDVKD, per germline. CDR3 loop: CATSDAQVPYGYTF. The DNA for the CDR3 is TGTGCCACCAGTGATGCCCAGGTCCCCTACGGCTACACCTTC.

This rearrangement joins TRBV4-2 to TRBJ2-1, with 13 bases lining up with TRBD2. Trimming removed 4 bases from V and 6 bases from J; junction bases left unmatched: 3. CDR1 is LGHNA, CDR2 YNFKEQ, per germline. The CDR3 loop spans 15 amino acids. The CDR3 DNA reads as TGTGCCAGCAGCCCGGGACTAGCGGGACTCAATGAGCAGTTCTTC. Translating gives CASSPGLAGLNEQFF.

CDR3 bases: TGTGCCAGCAGCTTAGAGACACAGGCCCCGTGGCGGCAGTACTTC. It translates to CASSLETQAPWRQYF. The chain employs TRBV11-2 and TRBJ2-7, with TRBD1 as a possible D gene (5 bases). The CDR3 is 15 amino acids. Germline V gene data show CDR1 as SGHAT and CDR2 as FQNNGV. Trimming removed 0 bases from V and 9 bases from J, with 18 bases in between. Variable domain in full (rest from reference TRBV11-2 and TRBJ2-7): EAGVAQSPRYKIIEKRQSVAFWCNPISGHATLYWYQQILGQGPKLLIQFQNNGVVDDSQLPKDRFSAERLKGVDSTLKIQPAKLEDSAVYLCASSLETQAPWRQYFGPGTRLTVT.

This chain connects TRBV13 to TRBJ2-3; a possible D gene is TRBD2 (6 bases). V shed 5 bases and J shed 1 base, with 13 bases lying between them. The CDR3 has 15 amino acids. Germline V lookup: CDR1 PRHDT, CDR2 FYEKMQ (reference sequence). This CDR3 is CASSKTSWRTDTQYF. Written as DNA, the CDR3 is TGTGCCAGCAGCAAGACTAGTTGGCGCACAGATACGCAGTATTTT.

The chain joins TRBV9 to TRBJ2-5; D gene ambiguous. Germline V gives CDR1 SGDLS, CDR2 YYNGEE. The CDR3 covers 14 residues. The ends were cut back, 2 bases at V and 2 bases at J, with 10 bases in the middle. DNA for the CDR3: TGTGCCAGCAGCGTGCAAGTTGCTCAAGAGACCCAGTACTTC. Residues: CASSVQVAQETQYF.

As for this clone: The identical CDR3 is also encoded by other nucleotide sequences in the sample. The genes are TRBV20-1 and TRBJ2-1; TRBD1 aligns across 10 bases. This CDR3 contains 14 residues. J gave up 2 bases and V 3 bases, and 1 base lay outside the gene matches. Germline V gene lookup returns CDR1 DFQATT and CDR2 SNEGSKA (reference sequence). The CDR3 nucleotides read TGCAGTGCTAGTGGGACAGGGGCCTACAATGAGCAGTTCTTC. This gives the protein CSASGTGAYNEQFF.

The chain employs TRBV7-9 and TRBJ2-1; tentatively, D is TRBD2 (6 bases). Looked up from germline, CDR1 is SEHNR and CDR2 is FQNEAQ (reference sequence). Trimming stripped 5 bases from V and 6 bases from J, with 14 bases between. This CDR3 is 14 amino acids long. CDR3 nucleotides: TGTGCCAGCAGCACGGGGGTCGCGCTCAATGAGCAGTTCTTC. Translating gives CASSTGVALNEQFF.

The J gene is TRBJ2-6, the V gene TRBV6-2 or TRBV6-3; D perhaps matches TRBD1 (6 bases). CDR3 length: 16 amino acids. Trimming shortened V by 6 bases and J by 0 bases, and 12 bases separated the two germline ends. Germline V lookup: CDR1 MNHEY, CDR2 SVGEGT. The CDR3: CASSQGLYSGANVLTF. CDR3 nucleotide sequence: TGTGCCAGCAGCCAGGGGCTTTACTCTGGGGCCAACGTCCTGACTTTC.

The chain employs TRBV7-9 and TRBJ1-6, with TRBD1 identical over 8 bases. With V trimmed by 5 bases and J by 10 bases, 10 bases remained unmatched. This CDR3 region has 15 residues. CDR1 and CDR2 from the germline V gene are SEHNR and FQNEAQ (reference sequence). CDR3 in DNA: TGTGCCAGCAGCCCCGTAGGACAGGGTTTCTCACCCCTCCACTTT. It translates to CASSPVGQGFSPLHF.

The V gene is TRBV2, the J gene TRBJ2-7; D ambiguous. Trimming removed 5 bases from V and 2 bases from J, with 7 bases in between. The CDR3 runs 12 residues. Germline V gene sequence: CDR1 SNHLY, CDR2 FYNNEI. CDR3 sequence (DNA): TGTGCCAGCAGTCGCGGACCCTACGAGCAGTACTTC. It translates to CASSRGPYEQYF.

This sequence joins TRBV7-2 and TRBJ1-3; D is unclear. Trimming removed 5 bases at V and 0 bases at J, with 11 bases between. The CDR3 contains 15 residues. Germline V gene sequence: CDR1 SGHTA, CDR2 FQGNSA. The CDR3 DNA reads TGTGCCAGCAGCAGTCGGACGGTCTCTGGAAACACCATATATTTT. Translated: CASSSRTVSGNTIYF.

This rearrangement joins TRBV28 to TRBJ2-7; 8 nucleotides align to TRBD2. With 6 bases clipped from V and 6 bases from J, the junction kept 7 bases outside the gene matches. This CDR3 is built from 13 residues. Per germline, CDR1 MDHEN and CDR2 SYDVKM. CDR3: CASRGLVLGEQYF. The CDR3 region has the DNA TGTGCCAGCAGGGGACTAGTCTTAGGCGAGCAGTACTTC.

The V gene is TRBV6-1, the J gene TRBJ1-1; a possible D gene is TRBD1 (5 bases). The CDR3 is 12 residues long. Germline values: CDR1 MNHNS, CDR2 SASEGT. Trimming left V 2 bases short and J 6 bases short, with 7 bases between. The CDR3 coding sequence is TGTGCCAGCAGTGAATGGGGACCTGAAGCTTTCTTT. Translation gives CASSEWGPEAFF.

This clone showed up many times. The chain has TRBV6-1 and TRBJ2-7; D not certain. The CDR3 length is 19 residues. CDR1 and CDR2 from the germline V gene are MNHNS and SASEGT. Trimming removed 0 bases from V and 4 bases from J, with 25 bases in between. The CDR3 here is CASSEAGAGLTRKGYEQYF. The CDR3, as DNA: TGTGCCAGCAGTGAAGCGGGCGCAGGCCTGACACGGAAAGGGTACGAGCAGTACTTC.